This T cell receptor beta chain was sequenced in a study of T cells after yellow fever vaccination. Making TCR cDNA involved 5'RACE template switching, which added UMIs and a universal primer site. TCRdb re-called the 5' RACE reads through MiXCR, storing one row per CDR3 protein. The repertoire holds some 99,000 distinct CDR3 sequences, about 5.8% seen once, with about 41% in the top ten. The germline V gene encodes CDR1 MRHNA and CDR2 SNTAGT. The CDR3 loop spans 15 amino acids. The J segment lost 8 bases and the V segment lost 2 bases, leaving 5 bases of the junction unmatched. This clonotype was counted a few times. The antigen is unknown. Findings and caveats of the study: A minor fraction of clonotypes spanned both CD4 and CD8 compartments. The booster saw the reappearance of most primary-vaccination clones (roughly 95% CD4, about 90% CD8). Sorted repertoires could include abundant contaminating clonotypes from bulk cells.

The V and J genes are TRBV6-4 and TRBJ2-1, with TRBD2 matching over 11 bases. The sequence was obtained from a man between 18 and 35 years old who received the YFV17D yellow fever vaccine. The specimen was CD8+ T cells sorted from PBMCs, collected 10 days after the yellow fever booster vaccination. CDR3 nucleotides: TGTGCCAGCAGTGACAGGGCTAGCGGGGGGTATGAGCAGTTCTTC. It encodes CASSDRASGGYEQFF.